Below, 12 T cell receptor beta chains from the same sample are listed, as sequenced in a study of T cell repertoires and Cas9 in healthy adults. Repertoires were generated with immunoSEQ multiplex PCR, while TCRdb's copy carries only in-frame clones and drops some. The sample shows more than 20,000 clones, 90% of them seen only once. Input material: CD4+ effector T cells (CD127+, CD25-, CD137-, CD154-) from PBMCs; culture status not recorded. All receptors come from a human donor in good health.

CDR3 amino acids: CSVDGLAGWDTQYF. CDR3 nucleotides: TGCAGCGTTGACGGGCTAGCGGGGTGGGATACGCAGTATTTT. The chain combines TRBV29-1 with TRBJ2-3; TRBD2 matches at 9 bases. The trim removed 3 bases at V and 6 bases at J, leaving 7 bases unmatched. The CDR3 contains 14 residues. The V gene's germline CDR1 is SQVTM and CDR2 ANQGSEA.

This clone came up a few times. The genes are TRBV4-2 and TRBJ2-7, with 8 bases identical to TRBD2. Germline V gene lookup returns CDR1 LGHNA and CDR2 YNFKEQ. The V segment lost 3 bases and the J segment 4 bases; nucleotides outside the gene matches: 8. The CDR3 totals 15 residues. The CDR3 sequence is CASSQSGGQQYEQYF. DNA of the CDR3: TGTGCCAGCAGCCAGAGCGGGGGTCAACAATACGAGCAGTACTTC.

V is TRBV19 and J is TRBJ2-7; D is possibly TRBD1 or TRBD2 (5 bases each). V was trimmed by 10 bases and J by 0 bases, leaving 16 bases between them. This CDR3 contains 14 residues. Germline CDR1 LNHDA, CDR2 SQIVND (reference sequence). DNA for the CDR3: TGTGCCACCTCGAGGGACGCTATCTCCTACGAGCAGTACTTC. The encoded protein is CATSRDAISYEQYF.

The rearrangement joins TRBV5-1 to TRBJ2-7; D tentatively reads TRBD1 or TRBD2 (5 bases each). The CDR3 is made up of 15 amino acids. V was trimmed by 2 bases and J by 4 bases, leaving 16 bases between them. Germline-derived CDR1 and CDR2 are SGHRS and YFSETQ. CDR3 DNA: TGCGCCAGCAGCTTCGGGGACCACTCCAAATACGAGCAGTACTTC. This translates into CASSFGDHSKYEQYF.

The V gene is TRBV4-1, the J gene TRBJ1-1; 9 positions match TRBD1. CDR3 length: 14 amino acids. Germline CDR1 MGHRA, CDR2 YSYEKL. The V gene end was trimmed by 5 bases and the J gene end by 4 bases; junction bases not matched to a gene: 5. In DNA, the CDR3 is TGCGCCAGCAGCTACAGGGGGCTTGGCACTGAAGCTTTCTTT. As protein: CASSYRGLGTEAFF.

This chain uses TRBV6-5 with TRBJ2-2, with D perhaps matching TRBD2 (5 bases). Trimming shortened V by 4 bases and J by 0 bases, and 12 bases separated the two germline ends. The CDR3 spans 16 residues. CDR1 and CDR2 from the germline V gene are MNHEY and SVGAGI. CDR3 coding DNA: TGTGCCAGCAGTTTTATGAGGGCCGCGAACACCGGGGAGCTGTTTTTT. It specifies CASSFMRAANTGELFF.

This clone turned up a few times. The chain combines TRBV28 with TRBJ1-4; D is unresolved. This CDR3 is built from 14 residues. With 5 bases removed from V and 7 bases from J, the gap between germline ends came to 14 bases. Germline CDR1 and CDR2: MDHEN and SYDVKM. Here the CDR3 DNA reads TGTGCCAGCAGTCCCTTATTGCTTGGTGAAAAACTGTTTTTT. It translates to CASSPLLLGEKLFF.

This clone appeared once. This chain connects TRBV5-6 to TRBJ2-1; D not resolved. CDR3 length equals 11 residues. V lost 2 bases to trimming and J lost 10 bases, with 7 bases between them. Germline-derived CDR1 and CDR2 are SGHDT and YYEEEE. CDR3 in amino acids: CASSFLGEQFF. CDR3 sequence (DNA): TGTGCCAGCAGCTTCCTCGGCGAGCAGTTCTTC.

The rearrangement uses TRBV5-4 and TRBJ2-4; the D gene could be TRBD1 or TRBD2 (5 bases each). There are 17 residues in the CDR3. CDR1 SGHNT and CDR2 YYREEE come from the germline V gene (reference sequence). V lost 1 base and J lost 4, with 18 bases in between. CDR3 region: CASSLTPARGNKNIQYF. CDR3 nucleotides: TGTGCCAGCAGCTTGACCCCAGCCCGGGGCAATAAAAACATTCAGTACTTC.

J is TRBJ2-2 and V is TRBV6-6; 11 bases are shared with TRBD1. The CDR3 totals 16 residues. The ends lost 6 bases at V and 1 base at J; junction bases unmatched: 4. CDR1 is MNHNY, CDR2 SVGAGI, per germline (reference sequence). CDR3 DNA: TGTGCCAGCAGCGGACAGGGGGCCCTGAACACCGGGGAGCTGTTTTTT. It yields the protein CASSGQGALNTGELFF.

The chain carries TRBV6-1 and TRBJ2-5; TRBD2 matches 7 bases. The germline gives CDR1 MNHNS, CDR2 SASEGT. V was pared by 4 bases and J by 5 bases, with 13 bases of the junction left unmatched. The CDR3 runs 16 residues. The DNA for the CDR3 is TGTGCCAGCAGTGTGGCGCTGGTGGGGGGGTCGGAGACCCAGTACTTC. It translates to CASSVALVGGSETQYF.

The chain uses TRBV13 and TRBJ2-3, with D possibly being TRBD1 or TRBD2 (7 bases each). Germline CDR1 reads PRHDT; CDR2 reads FYEKMQ (reference sequence). V was clipped by 5 bases and J by 3 bases, with 12 bases between them. This CDR3 comprises 14 residues. The CDR3 DNA follows: TGTGCCAGCAGCCACAGGGGAGGGACAGATACGCAGTATTTT. It is translated as CASSHRGGTDTQYF. The full variable domain, in which reference TRBV13 and TRBJ2-3 provide the parts outside the CDR3, is AAGVIQSPRHLIKEKRETATLKCYPIPRHDTVYWYQQGPGQDPQFLISFYEKMQSDKGSIPDRFSAQQFSDYHSELNMSSLELGDSALYFCASSHRGGTDTQYFGPGTRLTVL.